The 18 T cell receptor beta chains reported below all come from one sample, sequenced in a study of Graves' ophthalmopathy and Graves' hyperthyroidism. From RNA, the CDR3 regions of TCR beta chains were amplified and sequenced. The first-round RT-PCR employed HTBI primers together with the Qiagen OneStep RT-PCR kit. A multiplex PCR was then performed as the second round. TCRdb re-called the multiplex PCR reads with MiXCR, one entry per CDR3 protein. This table has around 1,200,000 distinct CDR3 sequences, approximately 35% appearing once. What was sequenced was peripheral blood or thyroid tissue (not recorded which). These receptors were collected from an adult man with Graves' hyperthyroidism.

The chain couples TRBV20-1 to TRBJ1-4, with D perhaps matching TRBD1 (6 bases). Germline loops: CDR1 DFQATT, CDR2 SNEGSKA (reference sequence). Trimming left V 0 bases short and J 6 bases short, with 11 bases between. CDR3 length: 14 amino acids. The CDR3 reads CSAREGGLDEKLFF. CDR3 sequence (DNA): TGCAGTGCTAGAGAGGGGGGGCTGGATGAAAAACTGTTTTTT.

Comments on this clonotype: A much larger clone sits a single nucleotide away, making a read error possible. The CDR3 sequence is CASSSGHPYYGYTF. CDR3 nucleotides: TGTGCCAGCAGCTCGGGACATCCGTACTATGGCTACACCTTC. The gene calls are TRBV5-5 and TRBJ1-2; D perhaps matches TRBD1 (6 bases). CDR3 length: 14 amino acids. Trimming removed 3 bases from V and 3 bases from J, with 12 bases in between. In germline, CDR1 is SGHKS, CDR2 YYEKEE (reference sequence). Full variable domain (rest looked up from reference TRBV5-5 and TRBJ1-2): DAGVTQSPTHLIKTRGQQVTLRCSPISGHKSVSWYQQVLGQGPQFIFQYYEKEERGRGNFPDRFSARQFPNYSSELNVNALLLGDSALYLCASSSGHPYYGYTFGSGTRLTVV.

For this clonotype: One end of the junction varies from germline; a read error may be responsible. The V gene is TRBV11-2, the J gene TRBJ2-2, with no clear D. The CDR3 consists of 12 residues. CDR1 SGHAT and CDR2 FQNNGV come from the germline V gene. CDR3 in DNA: TGCGCCAGCAGTCGGGTTTATGGGGAGCTGTTTTTT. Protein sequence: CASSRVYGELFF. Full variable domain (rest looked up from reference TRBV11-2 and TRBJ2-2): EAGVAQSPRYKIIEKRQSVAFWCNPISGHATLYWYQQILGQGPKLLIQFQNNGVVDDSQLPKDRFSAERLKGVDSTLKIQPAKLEDSAVYLCASSRVYGELFFGEGSRLTVL.

The chain is built from TRBV29-1 and TRBJ1-4; no clear D. Germline CDR1 and CDR2: SQVTM and ANQGSEA. The CDR3 runs to 11 residues. The ends were cut back, 2 bases at V and 6 bases at J, with 4 bases in the middle. The CDR3 reads CSVEPYEKLFF. CDR3 nucleotide sequence: TGCAGCGTTGAACCTTATGAAAAACTGTTTTTT.

The rearrangement joins TRBV3-1 to TRBJ2-5; D is undetermined. The germline gives CDR1 LGHDT, CDR2 YNNKEL (reference sequence). The CDR3 has 18 residues. With 4 bases removed from V and 5 bases from J, the gap between germline ends came to 26 bases. The CDR3 region is CASSLEDGRTRPGETQYF. The CDR3 DNA reads TGTGCCAGCAGCCTAGAAGATGGACGTACCCGACCAGGCGAGACCCAGTACTTC.

This clonotype was observed many times. V usage is TRBV7-9 and J usage is TRBJ1-1; no clear D gene. CDR3 length: 15 residues. Trimming left V 5 bases short and J 4 bases short, with 17 bases between. CDR1 is SEHNR, CDR2 FQNEAQ, per germline (reference sequence). CDR3 in amino acids: CASSATVGVGTEAFF. The DNA for the CDR3 is TGTGCCAGCAGCGCAACCGTCGGGGTGGGCACTGAAGCTTTCTTT.

Ten or more counts support this clonotype. The chain combines TRBV20-1 with TRBJ2-5; 7 nucleotides align to TRBD1. CDR1 and CDR2 (germline): DFQATT, SNEGSKA (reference sequence). The CDR3 loop spans 12 amino acids. V shed 5 bases and J 5 bases; nucleotides not matched to a gene: 5. The CDR3 DNA reads TGCAGTGCTTGGGACAGTGGGGAGACCCAGTACTTC. It specifies CSAWDSGETQYF.

The rearrangement links TRBV28 to TRBJ1-2, with TRBD1 as a possible D gene (5 bases). CDR1 is MDHEN and CDR2 is SYDVKM in the germline V gene. The CDR3 extends over 13 amino acids. The V and J ends lost 9 bases and 0 bases respectively, with 11 bases between them. CDR3 region: CASSGTTNYGYTF. The CDR3 coding sequence is TGTGCCAGTAGCGGGACGACTAACTATGGCTACACCTTC.

This clonotype appeared many times. CDR3 in DNA: TGTGCCAGCAGTTCCGGGACAGGGGGAGAAAAACTGTTTTTT. This encodes CASSSGTGGEKLFF. The rearrangement uses TRBV7-7 and TRBJ1-4; 11 nucleotides line up with TRBD1. The ends lost 6 bases at V and 8 bases at J; junction bases unmatched: 5. The CDR3 has 14 amino acids. Per the germline V gene, CDR1 is SSHAT and CDR2 is FNYEAQ (reference sequence).

This clonotype was counted between two and nine times. The rearrangement links TRBV12-3 or TRBV12-4 to TRBJ2-7; D gene ambiguous. V was pared by 4 bases and J by 5 bases, with 24 bases between. The CDR3 runs to 17 residues. The CDR3 DNA reads as TGTGCCAGCAGTTCGAGTCTAGACAACCTAAACACAAACGAGCAGTACTTC. It yields the protein CASSSSLDNLNTNEQYF.

This sequence joins TRBV5-6 and TRBJ2-5; D not certain. Germline loops: CDR1 SGHDT, CDR2 YYEEEE. V dropped 5 bases and J dropped 4 bases, with 12 bases sitting between them. The CDR3 consists of 13 residues. As DNA, the CDR3 is TGTGCCAGCAGGGGTGGAGTTGGAGAGACCCAGTACTTC. As protein: CASRGGVGETQYF.

A note on this clonotype: At one boundary the junction diverges from the germline segment, which might be a read error. J is TRBJ1-1 and V is TRBV7-2; no clear D gene. CDR3 length equals 13 residues. Per the germline V gene, CDR1 is SGHTA and CDR2 is FQGNSA. The CDR3 nucleotides read TGTGCCAGCAGCTCCCGGGTGGGCACTAAAGCTTTCTTT. It codes for CASSSRVGTKAFF.

This chain connects TRBV9 to TRBJ2-7; 8 bases match TRBD2. The end of the DNA is better explained by TRBJ2-5, so the J call may be wrong. This CDR3 is built from 15 residues. Germline-derived CDR1 and CDR2 are SGDLS and YYNGEE. The CDR3 nucleotides are TGTGCCAGCAGCCCAGGACTAGCATCCGCAGAGACCCAGTACTTC. Encoded protein: CASSPGLASAETQYF.

The chain uses TRBV9 and TRBJ1-5, with 7 nucleotides matching TRBD1. J was trimmed by 5 bases and V by 6 bases; bases with no gene match: 8. The CDR3 sequence is 14 residues long. Germline V gene lookup returns CDR1 SGDLS and CDR2 YYNGEE. The CDR3: CASNDEGAYQPQHF. In DNA form, the CDR3 reads TGTGCCAGCAACGACGAGGGGGCCTATCAGCCCCAGCATTTT.

This clonotype was seen a handful of times. This chain uses TRBV30 with TRBJ1-1, with 8 positions matching TRBD1. Trimming took 4 bases from V and 6 from J; bases not matched to a gene: 7. The CDR3 is made up of 13 amino acids. CDR1 and CDR2 (germline): GTSNPN, SVGIG (reference sequence). The CDR3 DNA sequence: TGTGCCTGGAACCAGGGGGCTAACGCTGAAGCTTTCTTT. The encoded protein is CAWNQGANAEAFF.

This clonotype was found many times. V usage is TRBV12-3 or TRBV12-4 and J usage is TRBJ1-4; no clear D. Between the trimmed V and J ends, which lost 5 bases and 4 bases, there was a span of 11 bases. The CDR3 consists of 14 residues. CDR3 protein: CASSPISRNEKLFF. The CDR3 nucleotides are TGTGCCAGCAGTCCGATATCCCGTAATGAAAAACTGTTTTTT.

This clonotype was seen repeatedly, ten times or more. The rearrangement links TRBV5-1 to TRBJ1-6; TRBD1 matches at 7 bases. This CDR3 is 14 amino acids long. J was trimmed by 10 bases and V by 7 bases; bases with no gene match: 11. Germline CDR1 reads SGHRS; CDR2 reads YFSETQ. The CDR3 region has the DNA TGCGCCAGCCGCTCGGAGGGGGCAGGGTCACCCCTCCACTTT. Its protein is CASRSEGAGSPLHF.

In the case of this clonotype: The junction shows a germline mismatch at one end, possibly a read error. The chain couples TRBV10-3 to TRBJ1-1; TRBD1 might be the D (6 bases). CDR3 length: 13 amino acids. Germline V gene data show CDR1 as ENHRY and CDR2 as SYGVKD. CDR3 coding DNA: TGTGCCAGCAGGGGCCCACGGACGGCTGAAGCTCTCTTT. Its translation is CASRGPRTAEALF.